Listed below are T cell receptor beta chains from one sample, sequenced in a study of blood T cell repertoires in COVID-19. The table came from immunoSEQ multiplex PCR; TCRdb's copy has only in-frame clones and leaves some out. The table records more than 100,000 clones, roughly 90% of them present only once. Material: peripheral blood. The receptors shown here come from a man between 65 and 85 years old with active COVID-19. CDR3s include the opening cysteine and the closing phenylalanine or tryptophan. A D gene is named only where the DNA matches it firmly. Only some rows state a clone size, as once, few, many or a class for expanded clones.

D gene	V gene	J gene	clone size	CDR3 length	CDR3 protein	CDR3 DNA
TRBD2	TRBV10-3	TRBJ2-1	NA	16	CAIRATSGLSYNEQFF	TGTGCCATCAGGGCTACTAGCGGACTTTCTTACAATGAGCAGTTCTTC
NA	TRBV5-1	TRBJ1-1	NA	12	CASSFSGTEAFF	TGCGCCAGCAGCTTTAGCGGGACTGAAGCTTTCTTT
TRBD1	TRBV11-3	TRBJ2-5	NA	15	CASSPGQGAGETQYF	TGTGCCAGCAGCCCAGGACAGGGGGCAGGGGAGACCCAGTACTTC
TRBD2	TRBV28	TRBJ2-1	NA	17	CASSSPSGRASYNEQFF	TGTGCCAGCAGCTCCCCTAGCGGGAGAGCCTCCTACAATGAGCAGTTCTTC
TRBD1	TRBV2	TRBJ2-7	once	14	CASSPGTGGNGQYF	TGTGCCAGCAGCCCCGGGACAGGGGGGAACGGGCAGTACTTC
TRBD1	TRBV25-1	TRBJ2-1	NA	14	CASSRQGAYNEQFF	TGTGCCAGCAGCCGACAGGGGGCCTACAATGAGCAGTTCTTC
NA	TRBV9	TRBJ1-6	NA	12	CASSVAGSPLHF	TGTGCCAGCAGCGTAGCCGGTTCACCCCTCCACTTT
TRBD2	TRBV5-1	TRBJ2-7	NA	14	CASSLVAGSYEQYF	TGCGCCAGCAGCTTAGTAGCGGGGTCCTACGAGCAGTACTTC
TRBD1	TRBV11-2	TRBJ1-2	NA	15	CASSTAGDRNGGRVF	TGTGCCAGCAGCACGGCCGGGGACAGGAACGGAGGAAGAGTCTTC
NA	TRBV6-5	TRBJ2-1	once	14	CASRIRTANNEQFF	TGTGCCAGCAGGATCAGGACAGCCAACAATGAGCAGTTCTTC
NA	TRBV7-2	TRBJ2-4	NA	14	CASRKGVAKNIQYF	TGTGCCAGCAGGAAGGGGGTAGCCAAAAACATTCAGTACTTC
TRBD2	TRBV7-6	TRBJ2-4	NA	18	CASSSRGETGGAGNIQYF	TGTGCCAGCAGCTCTAGGGGAGAGACGGGAGGGGCAGGAAACATTCAGTACTTC
NA	TRBV7-2	TRBJ2-3	NA	14	CASSLGGNTDTQYF	TGTGCCAGCAGCTTAGGGGGCAACACAGATACGCAGTATTTT
NA	TRBV7-2	TRBJ1-2	NA	12	CASSFKTSGYTF	TGTGCCAGCAGCTTTAAAACTTCTGGCTACACCTTC
TRBD2	TRBV4-2	TRBJ2-5	NA	16	CASSTNAGGIQETQYF	TGTGCCAGCAGCACCAACGCGGGAGGGATTCAAGAGACCCAGTACTTC
NA	TRBV5-5	TRBJ2-3	NA	16	CASSLARGYSTDTQYF	TGTGCCAGCAGCTTGGCTAGGGGTTATAGCACAGATACGCAGTATTTT
NA	TRBV6-5	TRBJ1-2	NA	13	CASSSGLPYGYTF	TGTGCCAGCAGTTCGGGTCTCCCCTATGGCTACACCTTC
NA	TRBV7-2	TRBJ2-3	NA	12	CASSSVADTQYF	TGTGCCAGCAGCTCGGTGGCAGATACGCAGTATTTT
NA	TRBV4-3	TRBJ2-7	NA	15	CASSQDKGAYYEQYF	TGCGCCAGCAGCCAAGATAAAGGGGCTTACTACGAGCAGTACTTC
TRBD2	TRBV27	TRBJ2-7	NA	14	CASSLRGGSYEQYF	TGTGCCAGCAGTTTACGGGGGGGGTCCTACGAGCAGTACTTC
TRBD1	TRBV24-1	TRBJ2-1	NA	16	CATSDPGTGRRNEQFF	TGTGCCACCAGTGATCCCGGGACAGGGCGTCGCAATGAGCAGTTCTTC
NA	TRBV11-2	TRBJ2-6	NA	17	CASNIFVGGSGANVLTF	TGTGCCAGCAATATATTCGTAGGGGGATCTGGGGCCAACGTCCTGACTTTC
TRBD1	TRBV5-1	TRBJ2-5	NA	14	CASSTGTAGETQYF	TGCGCCAGCAGCACCGGGACAGCCGGGGAGACCCAGTACTTC
TRBD1	TRBV5-8	TRBJ1-4	NA	16	CASSLPFLTGGEKLFF	TGTGCCAGCAGCTTGCCCTTCTTGACAGGGGGGGAAAAACTGTTTTTT
NA	TRBV19	TRBJ2-1	many	16	CASSITAGITYNEQFF	TGTGCCAGTAGTATAACGGCGGGAATAACCTACAATGAGCAGTTCTTC
NA	TRBV7-6	TRBJ2-7	NA	15	CASSSIGAGAYEQYF	TGTGCCAGCAGCTCCATCGGGGCAGGGGCCTACGAGCAGTACTTC
TRBD2	TRBV6-2/TRBV6-3	TRBJ2-1	NA	14	CASSYSRLAREQFF	TGTGCCAGCAGTTACTCGAGACTAGCACGGGAGCAGTTCTTC
NA	TRBV7-2	TRBJ2-4	NA	16	CASSNQGRLTKNIQYF	TGTGCCAGCAGCAATCAGGGCCGTTTGACCAAAAACATTCAGTACTTC
NA	TRBV27	TRBJ2-7	NA	16	CASSPTGAGNFREQYF	TGTGCCAGCAGCCCGACTGGGGCGGGAAACTTTAGGGAGCAGTACTTC
NA	TRBV27	TRBJ1-5	NA	14	CASSYGAANQPQHF	TGTGCCAGCAGTTATGGGGCCGCCAATCAGCCCCAGCATTTT
NA	TRBV19	TRBJ2-7	NA	17	CASSDPHGSTGVHEQYF	TGTGCCAGTAGCGACCCTCACGGGAGTACAGGGGTCCACGAGCAGTACTTC
TRBD1	TRBV28	TRBJ1-5	NA	15	CASSYQTGGDQPQHF	TGTGCCAGCAGCTATCAGACAGGGGGAGATCAGCCCCAGCATTTT
TRBD1	TRBV6-4	TRBJ1-2	NA	16	CASSPTGGKANYGYTF	TGTGCCAGCAGTCCAACAGGGGGAAAAGCTAACTATGGCTACACCTTC
TRBD1	TRBV7-9	TRBJ2-1	NA	15	CASSPPGTENNEQFF	TGTGCCAGCAGCCCTCCCGGGACAGAGAACAATGAGCAGTTCTTC
TRBD1	TRBV24-1	TRBJ2-2	NA	16	CATSDYGTGGTGELFF	TGTGCCACCAGTGATTATGGGACAGGGGGCACCGGGGAGCTGTTTTTT
NA	TRBV5-4	TRBJ2-3	NA	14	CASSLAGAADTQYF	TGTGCCAGCAGCTTGGCGGGAGCGGCAGATACGCAGTATTTT
TRBD2	TRBV29-1	TRBJ2-7	NA	12	CSVGGGPLEQYF	TGCAGCGTCGGCGGGGGGCCCCTCGAGCAGTACTTC
NA	TRBV30	TRBJ2-5	few	16	CAWSPPSRTLVETQYF	TGTGCCTGGAGTCCGCCCTCTAGAACTCTAGTGGAGACCCAGTACTTC
NA	TRBV6-6	TRBJ1-6	NA	15	CASSYRGGTNSPLHF	TGTGCCAGCAGTTATCGCGGGGGTACTAATTCACCCCTCCACTTT
NA	TRBV5-4	TRBJ1-4	NA	16	CASSVTPRKRAEKLFF	TGTGCCAGCAGCGTGACCCCCAGGAAACGTGCTGAAAAACTGTTTTTT
TRBD1	TRBV6-5	TRBJ2-7	NA	13	CASSTGTGREQYF	TGTGCCAGCTCAACCGGGACAGGTCGCGAGCAGTACTTC